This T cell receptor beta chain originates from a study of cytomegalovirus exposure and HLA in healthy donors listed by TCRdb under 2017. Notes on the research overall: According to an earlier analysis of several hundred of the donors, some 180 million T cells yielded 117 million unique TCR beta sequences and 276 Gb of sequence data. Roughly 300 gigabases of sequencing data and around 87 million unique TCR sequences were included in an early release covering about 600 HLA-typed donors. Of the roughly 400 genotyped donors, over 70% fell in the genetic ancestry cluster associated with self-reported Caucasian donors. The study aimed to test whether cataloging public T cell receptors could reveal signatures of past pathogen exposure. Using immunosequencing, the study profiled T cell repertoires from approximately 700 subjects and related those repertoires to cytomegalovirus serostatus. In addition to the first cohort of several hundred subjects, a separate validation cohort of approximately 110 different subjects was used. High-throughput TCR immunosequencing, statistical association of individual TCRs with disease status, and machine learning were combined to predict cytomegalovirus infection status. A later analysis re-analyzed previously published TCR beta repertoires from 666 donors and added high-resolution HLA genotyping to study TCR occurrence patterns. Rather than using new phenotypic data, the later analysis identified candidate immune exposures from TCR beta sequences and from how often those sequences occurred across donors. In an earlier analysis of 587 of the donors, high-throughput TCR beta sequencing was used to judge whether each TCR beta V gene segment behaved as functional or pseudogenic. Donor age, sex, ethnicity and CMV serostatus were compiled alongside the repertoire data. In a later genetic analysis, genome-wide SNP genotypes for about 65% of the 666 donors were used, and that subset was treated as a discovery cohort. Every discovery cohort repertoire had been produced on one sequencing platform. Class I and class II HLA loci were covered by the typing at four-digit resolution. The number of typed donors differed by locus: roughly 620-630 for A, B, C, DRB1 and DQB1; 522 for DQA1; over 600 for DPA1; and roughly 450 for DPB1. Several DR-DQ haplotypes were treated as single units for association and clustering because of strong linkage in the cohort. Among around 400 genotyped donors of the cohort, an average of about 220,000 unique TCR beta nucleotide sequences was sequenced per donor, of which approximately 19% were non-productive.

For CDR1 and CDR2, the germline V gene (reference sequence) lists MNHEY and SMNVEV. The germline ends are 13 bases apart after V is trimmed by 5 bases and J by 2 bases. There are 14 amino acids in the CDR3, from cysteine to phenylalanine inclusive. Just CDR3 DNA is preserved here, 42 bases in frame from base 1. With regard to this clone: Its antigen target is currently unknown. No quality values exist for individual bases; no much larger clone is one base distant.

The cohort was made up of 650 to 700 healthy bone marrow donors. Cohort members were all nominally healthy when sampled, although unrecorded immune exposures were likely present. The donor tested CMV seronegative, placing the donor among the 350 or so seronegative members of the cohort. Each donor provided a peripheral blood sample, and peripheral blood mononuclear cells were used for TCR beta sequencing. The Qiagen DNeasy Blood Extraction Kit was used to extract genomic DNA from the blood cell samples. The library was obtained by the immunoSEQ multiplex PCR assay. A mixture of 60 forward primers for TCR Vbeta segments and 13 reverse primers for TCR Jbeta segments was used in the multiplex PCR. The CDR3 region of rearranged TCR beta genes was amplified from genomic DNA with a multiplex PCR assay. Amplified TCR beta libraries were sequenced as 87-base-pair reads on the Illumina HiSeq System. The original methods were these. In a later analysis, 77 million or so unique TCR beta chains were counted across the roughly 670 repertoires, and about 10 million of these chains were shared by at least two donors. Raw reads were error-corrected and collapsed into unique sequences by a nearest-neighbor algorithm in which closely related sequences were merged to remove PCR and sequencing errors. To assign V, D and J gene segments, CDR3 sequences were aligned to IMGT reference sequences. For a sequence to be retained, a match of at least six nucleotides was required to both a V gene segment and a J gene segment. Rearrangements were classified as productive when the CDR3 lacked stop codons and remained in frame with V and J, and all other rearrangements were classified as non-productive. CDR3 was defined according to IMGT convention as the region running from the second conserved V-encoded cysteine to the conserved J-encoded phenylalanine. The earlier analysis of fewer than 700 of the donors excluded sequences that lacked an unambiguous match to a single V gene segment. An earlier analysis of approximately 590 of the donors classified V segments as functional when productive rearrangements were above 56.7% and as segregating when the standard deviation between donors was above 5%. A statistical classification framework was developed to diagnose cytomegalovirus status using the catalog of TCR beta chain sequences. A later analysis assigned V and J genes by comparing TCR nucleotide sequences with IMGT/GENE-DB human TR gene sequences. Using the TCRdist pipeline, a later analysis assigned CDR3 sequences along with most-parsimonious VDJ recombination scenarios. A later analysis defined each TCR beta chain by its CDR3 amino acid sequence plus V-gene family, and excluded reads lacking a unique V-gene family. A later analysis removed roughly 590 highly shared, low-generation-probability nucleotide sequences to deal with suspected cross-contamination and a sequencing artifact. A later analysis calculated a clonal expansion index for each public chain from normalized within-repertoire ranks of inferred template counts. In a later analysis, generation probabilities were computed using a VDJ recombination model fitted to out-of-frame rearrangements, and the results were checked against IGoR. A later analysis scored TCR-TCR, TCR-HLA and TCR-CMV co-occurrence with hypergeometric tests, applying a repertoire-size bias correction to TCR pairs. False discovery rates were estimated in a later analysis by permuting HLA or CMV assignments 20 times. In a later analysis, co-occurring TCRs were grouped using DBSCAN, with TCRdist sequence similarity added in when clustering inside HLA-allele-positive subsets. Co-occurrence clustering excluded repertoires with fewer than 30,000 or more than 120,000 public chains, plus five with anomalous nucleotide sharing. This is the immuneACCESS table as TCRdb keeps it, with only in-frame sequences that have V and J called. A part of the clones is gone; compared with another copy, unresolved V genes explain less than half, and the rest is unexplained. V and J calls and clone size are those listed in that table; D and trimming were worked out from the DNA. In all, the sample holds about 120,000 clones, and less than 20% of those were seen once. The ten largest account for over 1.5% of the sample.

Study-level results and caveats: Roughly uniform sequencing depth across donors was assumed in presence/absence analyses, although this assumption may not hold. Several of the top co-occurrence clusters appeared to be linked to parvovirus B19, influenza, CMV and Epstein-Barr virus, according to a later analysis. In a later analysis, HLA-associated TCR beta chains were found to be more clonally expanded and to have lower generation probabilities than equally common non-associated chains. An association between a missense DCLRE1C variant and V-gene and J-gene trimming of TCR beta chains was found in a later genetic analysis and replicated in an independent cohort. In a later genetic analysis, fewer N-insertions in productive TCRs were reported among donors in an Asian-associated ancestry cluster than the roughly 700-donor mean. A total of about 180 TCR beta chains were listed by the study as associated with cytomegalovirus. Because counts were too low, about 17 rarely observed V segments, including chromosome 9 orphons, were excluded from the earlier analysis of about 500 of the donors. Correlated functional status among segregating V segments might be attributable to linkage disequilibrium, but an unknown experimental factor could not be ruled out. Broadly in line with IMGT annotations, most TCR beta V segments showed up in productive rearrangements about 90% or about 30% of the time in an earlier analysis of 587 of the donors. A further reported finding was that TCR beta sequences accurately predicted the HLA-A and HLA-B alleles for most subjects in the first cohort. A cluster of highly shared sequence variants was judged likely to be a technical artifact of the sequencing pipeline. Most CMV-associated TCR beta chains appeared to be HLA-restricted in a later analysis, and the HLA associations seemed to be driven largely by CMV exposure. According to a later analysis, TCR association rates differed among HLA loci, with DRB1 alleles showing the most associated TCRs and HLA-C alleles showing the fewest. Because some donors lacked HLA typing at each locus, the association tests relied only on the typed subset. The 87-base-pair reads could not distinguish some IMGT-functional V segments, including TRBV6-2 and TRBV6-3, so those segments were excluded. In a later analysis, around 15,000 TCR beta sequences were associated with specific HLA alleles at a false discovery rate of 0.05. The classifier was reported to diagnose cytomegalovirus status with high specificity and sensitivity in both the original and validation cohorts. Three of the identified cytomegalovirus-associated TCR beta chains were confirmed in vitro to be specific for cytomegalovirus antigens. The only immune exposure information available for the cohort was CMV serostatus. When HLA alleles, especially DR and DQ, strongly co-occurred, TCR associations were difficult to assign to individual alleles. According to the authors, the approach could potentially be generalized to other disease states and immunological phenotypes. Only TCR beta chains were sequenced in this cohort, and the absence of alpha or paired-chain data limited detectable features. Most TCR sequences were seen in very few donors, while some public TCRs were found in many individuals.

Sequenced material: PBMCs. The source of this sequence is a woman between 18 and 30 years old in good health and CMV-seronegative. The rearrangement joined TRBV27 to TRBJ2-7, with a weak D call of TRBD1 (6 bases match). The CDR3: CASSTRQATYEQYF. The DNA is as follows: TGTGCCAGCAGTACCCGACAGGCCACCTACGAGCAGTACTTC.